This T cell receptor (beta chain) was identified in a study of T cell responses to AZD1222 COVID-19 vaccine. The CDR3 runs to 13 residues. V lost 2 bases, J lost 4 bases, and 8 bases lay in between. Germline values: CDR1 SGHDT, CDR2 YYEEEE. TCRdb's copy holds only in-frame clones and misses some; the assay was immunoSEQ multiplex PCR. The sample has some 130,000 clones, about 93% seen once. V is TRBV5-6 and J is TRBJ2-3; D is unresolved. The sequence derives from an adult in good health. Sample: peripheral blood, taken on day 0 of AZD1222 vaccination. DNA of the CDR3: TGTGCCAGCAGCTTCGGTGACGCAGATACGCAGTATTTT. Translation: CASSFGDADTQYF.